This T cell receptor beta chain was identified during a study of beta chain features in type 1 diabetes. Study-wide context: No age, gender or cell yield differences were seen between patients and healthy donors.

In its sample, this clone was seen a few times. Antigen unknown. TCRB transcripts that were expressed got sequenced, as all of the isolated RNA had been reverse transcribed. The method was immunoSEQ multiplex PCR; TCRdb's version includes in-frame clones alone and lacks a portion of them. The table has 400,000 or so clones, around 12% seen once. Looked up from germline, CDR1 is SQVTM and CDR2 is ANQGSEA. The CDR3 totals 13 residues. The V end lost 3 bases, the J end lost 0 bases, and 6 bases lay between the germline ends. Study-wide points: In every one of the four CD4+ subsets, TCRB CDR3s were moderately but significantly shorter in Type 1 diabetes patients. Lower insertion and higher deletion counts appeared at VDJ junctions in type 1 diabetes patients.

The chain is built from TRBV29-1 and TRBJ2-1, with D unclear. The TCR was taken from a woman aged 18-29 years with type 1 diabetes. The sequencing sample was made of naive CD4+ T cells from blood. CDR3 DNA sequence: TGCAGCGTTGATGGCAGCTCCTACAATGAGCAGTTCTTC. Protein sequence: CSVDGSSYNEQFF.